The 23 T cell receptor beta chains in this list originate from one sample, sequenced in a study of PD-1 blockade in classical Hodgkin lymphoma. Measured with immunoSEQ multiplex PCR; TCRdb has only the in-frame clones, and not every one. The sample consists of about 27,000 clones, approximately 72% of them appearing once. Brentuximab vedotin exposure varied, and every patient relapsed after autologous stem cell transplantation. The sequencing here drew on peripheral blood mononuclear cells (PBMCs), taken before the second cycle of nivolumab. The origin of the receptors is a human donor with classical Hodgkin lymphoma.

This chain links TRBV19 with TRBJ1-2; tentative D call: TRBD1 (5 bases). The CDR3 runs 13 residues. Trimming shortened V by 4 bases and J by 4 bases, and 10 bases separated the two germline ends. CDR1 and CDR2 (germline): LNHDA, SQIVND (reference sequence). The CDR3 loop reads CASSTDKTYGYTF. The DNA for the CDR3 is TGTGCCAGTAGTACGGACAAGACCTATGGCTACACCTTC.

The chain links TRBV5-8 to TRBJ2-5; 8 bases line up with TRBD1. The V gene's germline CDR1 is SGHTS and CDR2 YDEGEE. The CDR3 sequence is 14 residues long. The J segment lost 1 base and the V segment lost 2 bases, leaving 1 base of the junction unmatched. In nucleotides, the CDR3 is TGTGCCAGCAGCTTTGGGACAGGCCAAGAGACCCAGTACTTC. It specifies CASSFGTGQETQYF.

There are a few counts of this clone. The genes are TRBV7-3 and TRBJ2-3; D is unclear. This CDR3 region has 13 residues. In germline, CDR1 is SGHTA, CDR2 FQGTGA. Trimming removed 4 bases at V and 4 bases at J, with 9 bases between. CDR3 region: CASSSRPADTQYF. The CDR3 coding sequence is TGTGCCAGCAGCTCCCGTCCAGCAGATACGCAGTATTTT.

The genes are TRBV2 and TRBJ2-3, with D perhaps TRBD2 (5 bases). This CDR3 has 16 amino acids. CDR1 and CDR2 (germline): SNHLY, FYNNEI. Trimming took 4 bases from V and 0 from J, leaving 14 bases between them. CDR3 DNA: TGTGCCAGCAGTGTCGGGATAGCCCCCAGCACAGATACGCAGTATTTT. It is translated as CASSVGIAPSTDTQYF.

The chain carries TRBV7-8 and TRBJ2-5; either TRBD1 or TRBD2 may supply D (6 bases each). Between the trimmed V and J ends, which lost 5 bases and 5 bases, there was a span of 15 bases. This CDR3 contains 14 residues. Germline V gene data show CDR1 as SGHVS and CDR2 as FQNEAQ. CDR3 DNA sequence: TGTGCCAGCAGCCCTGGGGGGCCGAGGGAGACCCAGTACTTC. This codes for CASSPGGPRETQYF.

The chain joins TRBV28 to TRBJ2-5; D gene unclear. Germline-derived CDR1 and CDR2 are MDHEN and SYDVKM. Trimming removed 3 bases from V and 0 bases from J, with 5 bases in between. The CDR3 is 13 amino acids. This chain's CDR3 is CASSFSYQETQYF. As DNA, the CDR3 is TGTGCCAGCAGTTTCTCGTACCAAGAGACCCAGTACTTC.

This chain connects TRBV4-3 to TRBJ1-2; D uncertain. Germline CDR1 reads LGHNA; CDR2 reads YSLEER. V gave up 4 bases and J gave up 8 bases, with 17 bases separating them. CDR3 length: 14 residues. The CDR3 here is CASSPRDGERGYTF. The CDR3 nucleotides are TGCGCCAGCAGCCCCCGAGACGGGGAACGCGGCTACACCTTC.

There are a few counts of this clone. The J gene is TRBJ1-1, the V gene TRBV7-2; 7 positions agree with TRBD1. Germline V gives CDR1 SGHTA, CDR2 FQGNSA. The J segment lost 4 bases and the V segment lost 5 bases, leaving 10 bases of the junction unmatched. This CDR3 is built from 15 residues. The CDR3 reads CASSTQGAGGTEAFF. CDR3 nucleotide sequence: TGTGCCAGCAGCACCCAAGGAGCAGGGGGCACTGAAGCTTTCTTT.

This clone was picked up a small number of times. The chain is built from TRBV6-5 and TRBJ1-3; no clear D. Germline V gene data show CDR1 as MNHEY and CDR2 as SVGAGI. V was trimmed by 8 bases and J by 3 bases, leaving 5 bases between them. The CDR3 is made up of 11 amino acids. The CDR3 sequence is CASGYGNTIYF. CDR3 DNA sequence: TGTGCCAGCGGATATGGAAACACCATATATTTT.

J is TRBJ2-1 and V is TRBV6-5; TRBD1 agrees at 8 bases. The V gene's germline CDR1 is MNHEY and CDR2 SVGAGI. The V segment lost 0 bases and the J segment 14 bases; nucleotides outside the gene matches: 3. The CDR3 totals 12 residues. CDR3 sequence: CASSYSDREKFF. The CDR3 DNA follows: TGTGCCAGCAGTTACTCGGACAGGGAAAAGTTCTTC.

CDR3 nucleotides: TGTGCCACACTCAGGGGAGACACTGAAGCTTTCTTT. Translation: CATLRGDTEAFF. The V call is TRBV10-3, the J call TRBJ1-1; D perhaps matches TRBD1 (6 bases). The length of the CDR3 is 12 residues. Between the trimmed V and J ends, which lost 10 bases and 3 bases, there was a span of 12 bases. Looked up from germline, CDR1 is ENHRY and CDR2 is SYGVKD.

This clone appeared a single time. V usage is TRBV11-3 and J usage is TRBJ1-6; 7 nucleotides agree with TRBD1. J gave up 6 bases and V 5 bases, and 10 bases lay outside the gene matches. The CDR3 totals 16 residues. Germline CDR1 and CDR2: SGHNT and YENEEA. CDR3 nucleotides: TGTGCCAGCAGCCCGGCGACAGGGCGCGGTAATTCACCCCTCCACTTT. Protein product: CASSPATGRGNSPLHF.

The genes are TRBV19 and TRBJ1-5; D not resolved. This CDR3 comprises 16 residues. The ends were cut back, 3 bases at V and 0 bases at J, with 12 bases in the middle. The germline V gene has CDR1 LNHDA and CDR2 SQIVND (reference sequence). The CDR3 bases are TGTGCCAGTAGTATGCGAGTAGGGTATAGCAATCAGCCCCAGCATTTT. This codes for CASSMRVGYSNQPQHF.

The chain uses TRBV25-1 and TRBJ2-5, with 9 bases matching TRBD1. CDR3 length: 15 amino acids. The trim removed 4 bases at V and 1 base at J, leaving 4 bases unmatched. CDR1 is MGHDK and CDR2 is SYGVNS in the germline V gene. The CDR3 nucleotides are TGTGCCAGCAGTGTACTGGGACAGGGCCAAGAGACCCAGTACTTC. Translated, it gives CASSVLGQGQETQYF.

The chain's CDR3 is CASSNGTDTQYF. The CDR3 DNA reads as TGTGCCAGCAGTAACGGCACAGATACGCAGTATTTT. The rearrangement joins TRBV21-1 to TRBJ2-3. TRBV21-1 corresponds to a pseudogene. The CDR3 loop spans 12 amino acids.

This chain connects TRBV11-3 to TRBJ2-7, with D perhaps matching TRBD1 or TRBD2 (5 bases each). The CDR3 covers 15 residues. Between the trimmed V and J ends, which lost 1 base and 5 bases, there was a span of 15 bases. Germline V gives CDR1 SGHNT, CDR2 YENEEA. For the CDR3, the DNA is TGTGCCAGCAGCTTAGTTGGGGGAAACAGACACGAGCAGTACTTC. It yields the protein CASSLVGGNRHEQYF.

V usage is TRBV7-6 and J usage is TRBJ2-2; D is ambiguous. Germline V gene data show CDR1 as SGHVS and CDR2 as FNYEAQ. This CDR3 contains 15 residues. V lost 5 bases to trimming and J lost 0 bases, with 10 bases between them. CDR3 residues: CASSPSIANTGELFF. The CDR3 DNA sequence: TGTGCCAGCAGCCCCTCCATCGCGAACACCGGGGAGCTGTTTTTT.

The V call is TRBV2, the J call TRBJ2-7, with D tentatively TRBD1 (6 bases). The V gene's germline CDR1 is SNHLY and CDR2 FYNNEI. CDR3 length: 13 amino acids. Trimming took 3 bases from V and 0 from J, leaving 6 bases between them. CDR3 sequence reads: CASSEDSSYEQYF. For the CDR3, the DNA is TGTGCCAGCAGTGAGGACAGCTCCTACGAGCAGTACTTC.

The chain employs TRBV30 and TRBJ1-5, with no clear D. The ends were cut back, 2 bases at V and 4 bases at J, with 9 bases in the middle. Germline V CDR1 and CDR2: GTSNPN, SVGIG (reference sequence). The CDR3 totals 13 residues. The CDR3 coding sequence is TGTGCCTGGAGTAAGTCTGAGAATCAGCCCCAGCATTTT. Its protein is CAWSKSENQPQHF. Combining the CDR3 with reference TRBV30 and TRBJ1-5 gives the whole variable domain SQTIHQWPATLVQPVGSPLSLECTVEGTSNPNLYWYRQAAGRGLQLLFYSVGIGQISSEVPQNLSASRPQDRQFILSSKKLLLSDSGFYLCAWSKSENQPQHFGDGTRLSIL.

CDR3 nucleotide sequence: TGTGCCAGCAGCAAACCCTCGGCGGCAACTAATGAAAAACTGTTTTTT. Residues: CASSKPSAATNEKLFF. The V call is TRBV4-2, the J call TRBJ1-4; D ambiguous. CDR1 LGHNA and CDR2 YNFKEQ come from the germline V gene. The V and J ends lost 5 bases and 0 bases respectively, with 13 bases between them. The CDR3 spans 16 residues.

This chain links TRBV7-8 with TRBJ2-1; D uncertain. This CDR3 has 14 residues. Trimming took 2 bases from V and 8 from J, leaving 13 bases between them. CDR1 is SGHVS, CDR2 FQNEAQ, per germline. The chain's CDR3 is CASSLSFLSYEQFF. CDR3 bases: TGTGCCAGCAGCTTAAGTTTTCTTTCCTATGAGCAGTTCTTC.

V gene TRBV7-2 combines with J gene TRBJ1-5; D is perhaps TRBD1 (5 bases). V was clipped by 4 bases and J by 7 bases, with 11 bases between them. The CDR3 contains 13 residues. CDR1 and CDR2 (germline): SGHTA, FQGNSA. The CDR3: CASSSQGRQPQHF. In DNA form, the CDR3 reads TGTGCCAGCAGCTCGCAGGGAAGGCAGCCCCAGCATTTT.

The rearrangement joins TRBV4-3 to TRBJ1-2, with D maybe TRBD1 (5 bases). Germline CDR1 reads LGHNA; CDR2 reads YSLEER. This CDR3 is 15 amino acids long. V gave up 1 base and J gave up 3 bases, with 12 bases separating them. The chain's CDR3 is CASSQGWGGDYGYTF. The DNA of the CDR3 is TGCGCCAGCAGCCAAGGGTGGGGAGGGGACTATGGCTACACCTTC.